The 7 T cell receptor beta chains presented below share a single source sample, sequenced in a study of cytomegalovirus exposure and HLA in healthy donors. 13 Jbeta primers and 60 Vbeta primers were used for the PCR. Profiling relied on immunoSEQ multiplex PCR, and the TCRdb table lists in-frame clones only, not all of them. The sample lists fewer than 110,000 clones; approximately 64% were seen once. Sequencing input: PBMCs. All receptors come from a woman aged 50 to 60 in good health and CMV-seronegative.

The genes are TRBV7-9 and TRBJ1-1; D not resolved. Per the germline V gene, CDR1 is SEHNR and CDR2 is FQNEAQ (reference sequence). This CDR3 contains 12 residues. V was shortened by 1 base and J by 8 bases, with 8 bases between the two germline ends. DNA for the CDR3: TGTGCCAGCAGCTTAGGTGCGGGGGAAGCTTTCTTT. Protein: CASSLGAGEAFF.

The gene calls are TRBV5-1 and TRBJ2-5; a possible D gene is TRBD2 (5 bases). This CDR3 has 16 amino acids. Germline V gene data show CDR1 as SGHRS and CDR2 as YFSETQ. V dropped 0 bases and J dropped 1 base, with 13 bases sitting between them. This CDR3 reads CASSLEGLSGQETQYF. The CDR3 coding sequence is TGCGCCAGCAGCTTGGAGGGTCTGAGCGGCCAAGAGACCCAGTACTTC. The entire variable domain, with the rest obtained from reference TRBV5-1 and TRBJ2-5, is as follows: KAGVTQTPRYLIKTRGQQVTLSCSPISGHRSVSWYQQTPGQGLQFLFEYFSETQRNKGNFPGRFSGRQFSNSRSEMNVSTLELGDSALYLCASSLEGLSGQETQYFGPGTRLLVL.

This clone was counted between two and nine times. V usage is TRBV7-8 and J usage is TRBJ2-7, with 9 bases that match TRBD2. The CDR3 spans 16 residues. Looked up from germline, CDR1 is SGHVS and CDR2 is FQNEAQ. The ends lost 6 bases at V and 0 bases at J; junction bases unmatched: 9. DNA of the CDR3: TGTGCCAGCAGTCCATCTCTAGCGGGGAGCTCCTACGAGCAGTACTTC. Translated: CASSPSLAGSSYEQYF.

The V call is TRBV19, the J call TRBJ1-6; D unclear. Trimming cost V 2 bases and J 0 bases, with 8 bases left between them. The V gene's germline CDR1 is LNHDA and CDR2 SQIVND (reference sequence). This CDR3 contains 16 residues. CDR3 sequence: CASSIFGSSYNSPLHF. CDR3 DNA sequence: TGTGCCAGTAGTATATTCGGGAGCTCCTATAATTCACCCCTCCACTTT.

J is TRBJ1-2 and V is TRBV6-6; TRBD1 matches at 7 bases. Germline V lookup: CDR1 MNHNY, CDR2 SVGAGI (reference sequence). CDR3 size: 16 residues. V shed 0 bases, J shed 2 bases, and the junction held 6 bases outside the gene matches. This chain's CDR3 is CASSYSMATGNYGYTF. The CDR3 DNA follows: TGTGCCAGCAGTTACTCGATGGCGACAGGGAACTATGGCTACACCTTC.

This rearrangement joins TRBV7-2 to TRBJ1-6, with 7 bases identical to TRBD1. Germline trimming cut 4 bases from V and 7 bases from J; bases unmatched to any gene: 7. The CDR3 is made up of 15 amino acids. Germline CDR1 reads SGHTA; CDR2 reads FQGNSA. DNA for the CDR3: TGTGCCAGCAGCTCGACAGGGAATCGGAATTCACCCCTCCACTTT. Amino acid sequence: CASSSTGNRNSPLHF.

This clone was detected only a few times. The chain uses TRBV5-4 and TRBJ1-1; no clear D gene. Between the trimmed V and J ends, which lost 0 bases and 3 bases, there was a span of 9 bases. The CDR3 loop spans 14 amino acids. Germline loops: CDR1 SGHNT, CDR2 YYREEE (reference sequence). The CDR3 region has the DNA TGTGCCAGCAGCTTGGCGGGAGATCACACTGAAGCTTTCTTT. This translates into CASSLAGDHTEAFF. Full variable domain (outside the CDR3, taken from reference TRBV5-4 and TRBJ1-1): ETGVTQSPTHLIKTRGQQVTLRCSSQSGHNTVSWYQQALGQGPQFIFQYYREEENGRGNFPPRFSGLQFPNYSSELNVNALELDDSALYLCASSLAGDHTEAFFGQGTRLTVV.